Shown below are 13 T cell receptor beta chains from a single sample sequenced in a study of Ad26.COV2.S vaccination and SARS-CoV-2 variants. Regarding treatment: 19 received Ad26.COV2.S at low or high dose, single or two shots; several received placebo; per-sample allocation not given. Sampling happened 63 days after the first vaccine or placebo injection. TCRdb keeps only in-frame clones here, not all; method: immunoSEQ multiplex PCR. The table shows about 430,000 clones, with around 90% occurring only once. Source: peripheral blood, taken in a trial of Ad26.COV2.S vaccine versus placebo. Receptor source: a person aged 18-60 years who received the Ad26.COV2.S COVID-19 vaccine or a placebo.

The chain is built from TRBV4-3 and TRBJ2-5; D gene unclear. CDR1 and CDR2 (germline): LGHNA, YSLEER. The CDR3 spans 17 residues. V lost 0 bases, J lost 1 base, and 15 bases lay in between. DNA of the CDR3: TGCGCCAGCAGCCAAGATTCGGCGGCTACCTCCCAAGAGACCCAGTACTTC. Protein product: CASSQDSAATSQETQYF.

The chain couples TRBV21-1 to TRBJ2-1. TRBV21-1 is flagged as a pseudogene. CDR3 length equals 16 residues. The CDR3 spells CASSKGGGGWYNEQFF. The CDR3 bases are TGTGCCAGCAGCAAAGGGGGTGGGGGATGGTACAATGAGCAGTTCTTC.

V and J are TRBV3-1 (or the pseudogene TRBV3-2) and TRBJ2-5, with 8 nucleotides matching TRBD1. The junction had 5 bases not matched to a gene; V was cut back by 0 bases and J by 5 bases. The CDR3 has 15 amino acids. Germline CDR1 reads LGHDT; CDR2 reads YNNKEL (reference sequence). The DNA of the CDR3 is TGTGCCAGCAGCCAAGAATGGGACAGGCGGGAGACCCAGTACTTC. Its protein is CASSQEWDRRETQYF.

The chain combines TRBV4-3 with TRBJ1-1, with 7 bases fitting TRBD1. There are 13 residues in the CDR3. Germline trimming cut 4 bases from V and 4 bases from J; bases unmatched to any gene: 3. CDR1 is LGHNA, CDR2 YSLEER, per germline. CDR3 DNA: TGCGCCAGCAGCCCCGAGGGGGCCACTGAAGCTTTCTTT. It specifies CASSPEGATEAFF.

V gene TRBV29-1 combines with J gene TRBJ2-7; no clear D gene. The CDR3 totals 11 residues. From germline, CDR1 is SQVTM and CDR2 ANQGSEA. Trimming removed 3 bases at V and 3 bases at J, with 6 bases between. The CDR3, as DNA: TGCAGCGTTGAGACCATCTACGAGCAGTACTTC. Translation: CSVETIYEQYF.

V usage is TRBV12-3 or TRBV12-4 and J usage is TRBJ2-3; no clear D gene. The CDR3 spans 11 residues. Trimming pared 4 bases from V and 9 bases from J, leaving 8 bases between. CDR3 protein: CASSYSGTQYF. CDR3 nucleotides: TGTGCCAGCAGTTATTCGGGCACGCAGTATTTT.

V is TRBV30 and J is TRBJ2-7; weak D call: TRBD2 (6 bases). The V gene lost 5 bases and the J gene lost 0 bases, with 14 bases spanning the gap. The CDR3 totals 14 residues. Germline CDR1 GTSNPN, CDR2 SVGIG (reference sequence). CDR3 region: CAWDNLASSYEQYF. The CDR3, as DNA: TGTGCCTGGGACAATCTAGCGTCCTCCTACGAGCAGTACTTC.

In DNA form, the CDR3 reads TGTGCCAGCAGCCCTATGGCTAGCAAGCGGGGGGAGCAGTTCTTC. Translated, it gives CASSPMASKRGEQFF. The V gene is TRBV9, the J gene TRBJ2-1, with TRBD2 matching over 8 bases. CDR3 length: 15 amino acids. V shed 4 bases and J 10 bases; nucleotides not matched to a gene: 13. CDR1 SGDLS and CDR2 YYNGEE come from the germline V gene.

This clone has only one observation. This chain links TRBV5-1 with TRBJ2-7; D possibly corresponds to TRBD1 (5 bases). Looked up from germline, CDR1 is SGHRS and CDR2 is YFSETQ. V lost 1 base, J lost 4 bases, and 15 bases lay in between. CDR3 length: 15 residues. The CDR3 coding sequence is TGCGCCAGCAGCTTGCTGGACACAACTAAATACGAGCAGTACTTC. Encoded protein: CASSLLDTTKYEQYF. Full variable domain (rest looked up from reference TRBV5-1 and TRBJ2-7): KAGVTQTPRYLIKTRGQQVTLSCSPISGHRSVSWYQQTPGQGLQFLFEYFSETQRNKGNFPGRFSGRQFSNSRSEMNVSTLELGDSALYLCASSLLDTTKYEQYFGPGTRLTVT.

The chain is built from TRBV7-2 and TRBJ2-7; TRBD2 agrees at 13 bases. CDR3 length equals 15 residues. The V gene's germline CDR1 is SGHTA and CDR2 FQGNSA. Losses at the gene ends were 5 bases for V and 5 bases for J; bases not matched to a gene: 6. The CDR3 nucleotides read TGTGCCAGCAGCCTACTAGCGGGAGGGCCCAACGAGCAGTACTTC. Amino acid sequence: CASSLLAGGPNEQYF.

The chain recombines TRBV5-1 with TRBJ2-1; 8 bases fit TRBD2. The CDR3 spans 15 residues. Trimming removed 0 bases from V and 6 bases from J; junction bases left unmatched: 5. Germline V gene data show CDR1 as SGHRS and CDR2 as YFSETQ. The CDR3 reads CASSLGSGAANEQFF. The CDR3 region has the DNA TGCGCCAGCAGCTTGGGTAGCGGGGCCGCCAATGAGCAGTTCTTC.

This sequence joins TRBV5-1 and TRBJ2-5; a weak D match, TRBD1 (5 bases). The CDR3 is made up of 15 amino acids. V was pared by 0 bases and J by 4 bases, with 13 bases between. Germline V gene sequence: CDR1 SGHRS, CDR2 YFSETQ. The CDR3 DNA reads TGCGCCAGCAGCTTGGCCTCGACAGCCGTAGAGACCCAGTACTTC. Amino acid sequence: CASSLASTAVETQYF.

A single count supports this clone. Additional DNA sequences in this sample encode the identical CDR3. The chain combines TRBV12-3 or TRBV12-4 with TRBJ1-2; D gene ambiguous. The CDR3 length is 13 residues. The V end was cut by 5 bases, the J end by 1 base, with 8 bases between. Here the CDR3 reads CASSPTGNYGYTF. In DNA form, the CDR3 reads TGTGCCAGCAGTCCGACCGGTAACTATGGCTACACCTTC.